Reported below is one T cell receptor beta chain. The antigen is unknown. This CDR3 is built from 14 residues. Germline lookup yields CDR1 MNHEY and CDR2 SMNVEV (reference sequence). V gave up 2 bases and J gave up 6 bases, with 12 bases separating them. Assay used: immunoSEQ multiplex PCR; TCRdb lists only in-frame clones, some missing. The sample records approximately 2,000,000 clones, 85% to 95% being singletons. This record belongs to a study of shared clonotypes between healthy human individuals. The study's findings and limits: Rarefaction curves obtained for sorted subsets showed sequencing incomplete despite large depth. For naive CD4 cells, approximately 4.7% of clonotypes were shared across a few donors. As a rule, naive subsets had a larger estimated richness than memory subsets.

The chain has TRBV27 and TRBJ2-3, with TRBD2 as a possible D gene (5 bases). Source material: naive CD4+ T cells from PBMCs. Described subset: CD45RA+ positively selected. This sequence originates from a man between 18 and 29 years old in good health. Some clones in this sample may be carry-over from other donors' samples. The CDR3 region is CASSLEGVPDTQYF. CDR3 coding DNA: TGTGCCAGCAGTTTAGAGGGAGTTCCCGATACGCAGTATTTT.